The 12 T cell receptor beta chains below come from one sample, sequenced in a study. Via MiXCR, TCRdb re-called the RT-PCR reads, giving one row per CDR3 protein. The table lists 550,000 to 750,000 distinct CDR3 sequences, 11% to 15% of them singletons. The sample comprised memory CD4+ T cells from blood. Source of these receptors: a female donor in good health, serving as a healthy control.

Only a few counts were recorded for this clonotype. The chain has TRBV4-3 and TRBJ1-5; possible D gene TRBD1, 6 bases. The CDR3 has 18 amino acids. Germline V gene sequence: CDR1 LGHNA, CDR2 YSLEER. V was shortened by 0 bases and J by 1 base, with 16 bases between the two germline ends. CDR3 nucleotide sequence: TGCGCCAGCAGCCAAGACCTACCCATGACAGGCAGCAATCAGCCCCAGCATTTT. Protein sequence: CASSQDLPMTGSNQPQHF.

For the CDR3, the DNA is TGTGCCAGCAGTTCCGCAGGGGTCGGCAAGAACACTGAAGCTTTCTTT. Translation gives CASSSAGVGKNTEAFF. The rearrangement links TRBV3-1 to TRBJ1-1, with D perhaps matching TRBD1 (6 bases). This CDR3 spans 16 amino acids. Trimming removed 6 bases at V and 1 base at J, with 18 bases between. The germline V gene encodes CDR1 LGHDT and CDR2 YNNKEL (reference sequence).

For this clonotype: A much bigger clone sits one base away, suggesting this may be a read error. The chain has TRBV29-1 and TRBJ2-7; no firm D call. Germline CDR1 SQVTM, CDR2 ANQGSEA. This CDR3 has 13 amino acids. CDR3 DNA: TGCAGCGTTGAGGGCACTCTTAGGAACGACCAGTACTTC. Translated: CSVEGTLRNDQYF.

This clonotype appeared a few times. The V gene is TRBV5-1, the J gene TRBJ1-1; D is possibly TRBD1 (6 bases). Germline lookup yields CDR1 SGHRS and CDR2 YFSETQ. This CDR3 region has 15 residues. Trimming stripped 4 bases from V and 0 bases from J, with 13 bases between. The CDR3 DNA sequence: TGCGCCAGCAGCCCCTGGGACACCTTGAACACTGAAGCTTTCTTT. Translation gives CASSPWDTLNTEAFF.

CDR3 sequence reads: CSAPTPQQTGSYEQYF. CDR3 in DNA: TGCAGTGCTCCGACCCCACAACAGACAGGGTCCTACGAGCAGTACTTC. This chain links TRBV20-1 with TRBJ2-7, with 7 bases aligning to TRBD1. Germline V gives CDR1 DFQATT, CDR2 SNEGSKA (reference sequence). Trimming removed 5 bases from V and 1 base from J; junction bases left unmatched: 14. The CDR3 has 16 amino acids.

This sequence joins TRBV20-1 and TRBJ1-6; 8 nucleotides align to TRBD1. In germline, CDR1 is DFQATT, CDR2 SNEGSKA (reference sequence). This CDR3 region has 13 residues. The V segment lost 4 bases and the J segment 9 bases; nucleotides outside the gene matches: 5. In DNA form, the CDR3 reads TGCAGTGCTAACAGGGGGTTTATTTCACCCCTCCACTTT. Encoded protein: CSANRGFISPLHF.

This chain connects TRBV20-1 to TRBJ1-1; 8 positions match TRBD1. V lost 6 bases to trimming and J lost 1 base; unmatched junction nucleotides: 10. Germline CDR1 and CDR2: DFQATT and SNEGSKA (reference sequence). CDR3 length: 15 amino acids. In DNA form, the CDR3 reads TGCAGTGCCCCTACCTGGGACAGGCAGAACACTGAAGCTTTCTTT. This translates into CSAPTWDRQNTEAFF.

The chain joins TRBV29-1 to TRBJ1-1; a weak D match, TRBD1 (5 bases). Germline V CDR1 and CDR2: SQVTM, ANQGSEA. The CDR3 sequence is 13 residues long. V gave up 4 bases and J gave up 7 bases, with 16 bases separating them. The CDR3 bases are TGCAGCGTTGTGTCCCCAGGGTGGAGTGAAGCTTTCTTT. It specifies CSVVSPGWSEAFF. Based on the CDR3 plus reference TRBV29-1 and TRBJ1-1, the full variable domain is SAVISQKPSRDICQRGTSLTIQCQVDSQVTMMFWYRQQPGQSLTLIATANQGSEATYESGFVIDKFPISRPNLTFSTLTVSNMSPEDSSIYLCSVVSPGWSEAFFGQGTRLTVV.

The V call is TRBV7-3, the J call TRBJ2-1; D might be TRBD1 (5 bases). In germline, CDR1 is SGHTA, CDR2 FQGTGA. Deletions cut 5 bases from V and 9 bases from J, with 23 bases between. The CDR3 covers 16 residues. The CDR3 sequence: CASSPARGTKYGEQFF. CDR3 DNA sequence: TGTGCCAGCAGCCCAGCAAGGGGCACTAAGTACGGTGAGCAGTTCTTC.

This clonotype was counted between two and nine times. This chain uses TRBV20-1 with TRBJ2-7, with D tentatively TRBD1 (6 bases). The CDR3 runs to 12 residues. Per germline, CDR1 DFQATT and CDR2 SNEGSKA (reference sequence). Trimming removed 5 bases from V and 4 bases from J, with 12 bases in between. The CDR3 DNA sequence: TGCAGTGCTCAAAGGACAGTTTACGAGCAGTACTTC. It encodes CSAQRTVYEQYF.

This clonotype was picked up many times. V and J are TRBV5-6 and TRBJ2-7; TRBD1 matches 7 bases. V lost 4 bases, J lost 0 bases, and 7 bases stayed unmatched. Per germline, CDR1 SGHDT and CDR2 YYEEEE. The CDR3 sequence is 15 residues long. CDR3 in DNA: TGTGCCAGCAGCGAGACAGGGTTGACCTCCTACGAGCAGTACTTC. This encodes CASSETGLTSYEQYF.

The rearrangement joins TRBV5-1 to TRBJ2-5; 8 bases align to TRBD2. V dropped 0 bases and J dropped 5; count of bases not matched to a gene: 15. CDR1 SGHRS and CDR2 YFSETQ come from the germline V gene. The CDR3 is made up of 18 amino acids. The CDR3 DNA sequence: TGCGCCAGCAGCTTGGCTTTAGCGGGAAGAGGGACCGAGGAGACCCAGTACTTC. This translates into CASSLALAGRGTEETQYF.